Reported below is one T cell receptor (beta chain). The source of the sample is a study of blood T cell repertoires in COVID-19. Overall study: The United States, Italy and Spain provided the acute and convalescent COVID-19 samples.

Produced via immunoSEQ multiplex PCR; TCRdb's table is partial and in-frame only. The repertoire includes approximately 250,000 clones, roughly 86% of them detected once, and around 8.8% sits in the top ten. The germline V gene has CDR1 MGHDK and CDR2 SYGVNS. This CDR3 contains 11 residues. Trimming shortened V by 4 bases and J by 6 bases, and 6 bases separated the two germline ends. This TCR came from a man aged 35 to 55 with active or convalescent COVID-19. This chain joins TRBV25-1 and TRBJ1-2, with D unclear. The sequenced sample consisted of peripheral blood. DNA for the CDR3: TGTGCCAGCAGTGGCGGTGATGGCTACACCTTC. It translates to CASSGGDGYTF.